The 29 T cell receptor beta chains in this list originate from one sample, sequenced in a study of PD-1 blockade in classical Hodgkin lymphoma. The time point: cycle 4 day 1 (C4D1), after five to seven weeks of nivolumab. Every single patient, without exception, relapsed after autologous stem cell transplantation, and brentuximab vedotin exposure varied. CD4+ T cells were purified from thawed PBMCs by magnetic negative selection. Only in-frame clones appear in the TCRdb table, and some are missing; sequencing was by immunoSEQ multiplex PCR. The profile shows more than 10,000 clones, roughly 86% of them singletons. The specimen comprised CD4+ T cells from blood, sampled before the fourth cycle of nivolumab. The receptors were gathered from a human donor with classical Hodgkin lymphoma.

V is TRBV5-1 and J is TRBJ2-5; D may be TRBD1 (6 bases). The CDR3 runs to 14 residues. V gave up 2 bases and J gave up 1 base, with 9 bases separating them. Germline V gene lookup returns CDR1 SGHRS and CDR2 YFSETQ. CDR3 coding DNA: TGCGCCAGCAGCTTTCAGGGGACCCAAGAGACCCAGTACTTC. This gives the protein CASSFQGTQETQYF.

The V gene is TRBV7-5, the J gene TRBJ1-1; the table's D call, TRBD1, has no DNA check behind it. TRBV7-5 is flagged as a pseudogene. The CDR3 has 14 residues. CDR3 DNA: TGTGCCAGCAGCTTCCCAGGGGACAGGGAAAAAGCTTTCTTT. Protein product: CASSFPGDREKAFF.

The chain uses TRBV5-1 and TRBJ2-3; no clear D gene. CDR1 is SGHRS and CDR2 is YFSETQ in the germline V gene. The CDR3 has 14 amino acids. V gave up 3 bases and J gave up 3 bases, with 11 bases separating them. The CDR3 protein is CASSSASRTDTQYF. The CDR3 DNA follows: TGCGCCAGCAGCTCCGCGTCTAGGACAGATACGCAGTATTTT. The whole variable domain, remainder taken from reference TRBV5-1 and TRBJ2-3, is KAGVTQTPRYLIKTRGQQVTLSCSPISGHRSVSWYQQTPGQGLQFLFEYFSETQRNKGNFPGRFSGRQFSNSRSEMNVSTLELGDSALYLCASSSASRTDTQYFGPGTRLTVL.

In DNA, the CDR3 is TGTGCCAGCAGTTTTACCTGGGGGCCGGAAAAACTGTTTTTT. This translates into CASSFTWGPEKLFF. The rearrangement joins TRBV27 to TRBJ1-4; a possible D gene is TRBD1 (6 bases). V lost 3 bases to trimming and J lost 8 bases, with 13 bases between them. The CDR3 has 14 residues. Germline V lookup: CDR1 MNHEY, CDR2 SMNVEV (reference sequence).

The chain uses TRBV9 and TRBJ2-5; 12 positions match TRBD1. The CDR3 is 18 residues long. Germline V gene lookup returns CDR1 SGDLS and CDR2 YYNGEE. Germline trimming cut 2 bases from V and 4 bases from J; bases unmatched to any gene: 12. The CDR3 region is CASSVGAVGTGGLETQYF. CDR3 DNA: TGTGCCAGCAGCGTTGGGGCTGTGGGGACAGGGGGCTTAGAGACCCAGTACTTC. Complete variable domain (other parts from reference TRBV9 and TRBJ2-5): DSGVTQTPKHLITATGQRVTLRCSPRSGDLSVYWYQQSLDQGLQFLIQYYNGEERAKGNILERFSAQQFPDLHSELNLSSLELGDSALYFCASSVGAVGTGGLETQYFGPGTRLLVL.

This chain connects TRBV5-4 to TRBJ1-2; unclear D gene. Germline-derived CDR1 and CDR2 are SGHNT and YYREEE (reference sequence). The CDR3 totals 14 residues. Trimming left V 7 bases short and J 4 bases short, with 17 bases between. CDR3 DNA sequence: TGTGCCAGCTCTTCCCAAATCCCGCCCTATGGCTACACCTTC. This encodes CASSSQIPPYGYTF.

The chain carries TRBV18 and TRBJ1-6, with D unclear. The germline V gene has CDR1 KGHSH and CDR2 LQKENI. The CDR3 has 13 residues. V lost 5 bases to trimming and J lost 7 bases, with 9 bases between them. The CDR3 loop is CASSARENSPLHF. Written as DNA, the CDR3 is TGTGCCAGCTCAGCAAGAGAGAATTCACCCCTCCACTTT.

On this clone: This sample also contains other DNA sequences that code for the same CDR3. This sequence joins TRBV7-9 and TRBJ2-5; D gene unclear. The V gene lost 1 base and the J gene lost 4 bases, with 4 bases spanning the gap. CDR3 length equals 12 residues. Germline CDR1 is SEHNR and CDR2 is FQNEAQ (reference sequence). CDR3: CASSLVSETQYF. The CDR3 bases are TGTGCCAGCAGCTTAGTCTCAGAGACCCAGTACTTC.

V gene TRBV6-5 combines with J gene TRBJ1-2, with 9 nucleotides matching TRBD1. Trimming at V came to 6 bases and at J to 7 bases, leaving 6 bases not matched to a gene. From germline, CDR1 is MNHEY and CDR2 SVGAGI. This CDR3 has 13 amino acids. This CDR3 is CASRRTGDPGYTF. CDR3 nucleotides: TGTGCCAGCAGGCGGACAGGGGACCCTGGCTACACCTTC.

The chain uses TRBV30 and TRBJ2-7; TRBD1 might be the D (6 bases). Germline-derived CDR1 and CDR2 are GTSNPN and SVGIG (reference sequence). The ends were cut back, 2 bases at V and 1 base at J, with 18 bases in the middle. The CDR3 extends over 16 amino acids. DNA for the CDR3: TGTGCCTGGAGTCCAGGGCGCGGACAGCGATCCTACGAGCAGTACTTC. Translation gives CAWSPGRGQRSYEQYF.

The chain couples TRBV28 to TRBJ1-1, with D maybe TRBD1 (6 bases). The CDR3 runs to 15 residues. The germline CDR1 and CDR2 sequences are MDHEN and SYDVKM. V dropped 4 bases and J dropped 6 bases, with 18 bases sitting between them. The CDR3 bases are TGTGCCAGCAGTTCCCCGGGGGGCGTATTACCTGAAGCTTTCTTT. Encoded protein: CASSSPGGVLPEAFF.

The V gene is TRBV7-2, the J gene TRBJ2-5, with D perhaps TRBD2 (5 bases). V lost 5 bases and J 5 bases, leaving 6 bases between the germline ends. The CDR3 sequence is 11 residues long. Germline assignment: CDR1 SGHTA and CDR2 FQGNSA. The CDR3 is CASSPGETQYF. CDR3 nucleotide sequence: TGTGCCAGCAGCCCGGGGGAGACCCAGTACTTC.

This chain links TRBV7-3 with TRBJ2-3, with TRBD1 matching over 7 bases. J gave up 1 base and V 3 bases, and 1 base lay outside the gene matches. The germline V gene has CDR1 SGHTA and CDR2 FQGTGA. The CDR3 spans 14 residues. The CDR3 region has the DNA TGTGCCAGCAGCTTCGACAGGGGCACAGATACGCAGTATTTT. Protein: CASSFDRGTDTQYF.

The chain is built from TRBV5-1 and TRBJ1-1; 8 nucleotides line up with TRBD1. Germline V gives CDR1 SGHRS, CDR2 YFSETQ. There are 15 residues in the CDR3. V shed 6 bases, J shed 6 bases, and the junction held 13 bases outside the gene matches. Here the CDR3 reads CASTQTGGGFAEAFF. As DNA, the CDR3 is TGCGCCAGCACCCAAACAGGGGGTGGATTCGCTGAAGCTTTCTTT.

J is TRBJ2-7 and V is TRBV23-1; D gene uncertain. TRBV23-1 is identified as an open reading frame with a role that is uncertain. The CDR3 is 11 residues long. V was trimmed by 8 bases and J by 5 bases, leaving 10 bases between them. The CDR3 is CASQALDEQYF. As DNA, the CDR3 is TGCGCCAGCCAGGCGCTTGACGAGCAGTACTTC.

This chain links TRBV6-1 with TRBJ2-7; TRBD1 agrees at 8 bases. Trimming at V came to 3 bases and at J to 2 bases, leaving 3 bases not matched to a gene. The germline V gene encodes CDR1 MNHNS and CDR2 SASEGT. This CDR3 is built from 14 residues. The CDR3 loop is CASSETGVPYEQYF. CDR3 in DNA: TGTGCCAGCAGTGAGACAGGGGTTCCCTACGAGCAGTACTTC.

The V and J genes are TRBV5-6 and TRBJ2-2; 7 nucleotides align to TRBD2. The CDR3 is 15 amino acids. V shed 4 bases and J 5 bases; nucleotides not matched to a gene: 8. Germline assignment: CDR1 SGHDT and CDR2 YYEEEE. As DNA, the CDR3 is TGTGCCAGCAGCCACCGGGCAGCGGGGACCGGGGAGCTGTTTTTT. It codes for CASSHRAAGTGELFF.

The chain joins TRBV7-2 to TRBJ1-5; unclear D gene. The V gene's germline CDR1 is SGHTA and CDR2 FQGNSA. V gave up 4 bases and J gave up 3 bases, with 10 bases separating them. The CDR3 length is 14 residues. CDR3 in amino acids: CASSSPGLNQPQHF. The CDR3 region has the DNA TGTGCCAGCAGCTCACCCGGGCTCAATCAGCCCCAGCATTTT.

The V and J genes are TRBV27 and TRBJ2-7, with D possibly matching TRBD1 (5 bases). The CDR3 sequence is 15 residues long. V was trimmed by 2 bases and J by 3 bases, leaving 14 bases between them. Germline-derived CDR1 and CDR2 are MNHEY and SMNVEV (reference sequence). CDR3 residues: CASSLRGTLDYEQYF. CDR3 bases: TGTGCCAGCAGTTTAAGGGGTACGTTAGACTACGAGCAGTACTTC.

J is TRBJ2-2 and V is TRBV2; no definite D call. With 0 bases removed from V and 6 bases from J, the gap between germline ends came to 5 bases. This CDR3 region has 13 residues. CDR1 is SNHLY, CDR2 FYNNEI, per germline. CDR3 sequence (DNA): TGTGCCAGCAGTGAAGCGGGTTCCGGGGAGCTGTTTTTT. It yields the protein CASSEAGSGELFF.

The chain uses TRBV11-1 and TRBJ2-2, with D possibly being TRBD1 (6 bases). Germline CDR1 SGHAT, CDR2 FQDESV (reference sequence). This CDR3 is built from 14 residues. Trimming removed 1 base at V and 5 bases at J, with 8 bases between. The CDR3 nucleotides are TGTGCCAGCAGCTTAGGGCAGGGGACCGGGGAGCTGTTTTTT. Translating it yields CASSLGQGTGELFF.

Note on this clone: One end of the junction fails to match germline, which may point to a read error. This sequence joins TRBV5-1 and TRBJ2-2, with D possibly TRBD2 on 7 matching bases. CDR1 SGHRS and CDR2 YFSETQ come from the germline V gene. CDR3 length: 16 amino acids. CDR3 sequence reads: CASSGIGGAKTGELFF. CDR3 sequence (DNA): TGCGCCAGCAGCGGCATAGGGGGGGCGAAGACCGGGGAGCTGTTTTTT.

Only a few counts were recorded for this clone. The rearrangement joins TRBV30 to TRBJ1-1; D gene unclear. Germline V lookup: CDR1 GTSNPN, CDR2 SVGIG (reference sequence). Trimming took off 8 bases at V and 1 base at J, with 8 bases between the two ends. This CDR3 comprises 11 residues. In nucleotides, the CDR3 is TGTGCCCTAGAAAGGAACACTGAAGCTTTCTTT. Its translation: CALERNTEAFF.

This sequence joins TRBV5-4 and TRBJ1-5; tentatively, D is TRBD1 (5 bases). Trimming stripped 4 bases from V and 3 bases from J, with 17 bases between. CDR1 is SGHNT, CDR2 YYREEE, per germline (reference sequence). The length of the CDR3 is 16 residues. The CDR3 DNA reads TGTGCCAGCAGCCATCACCGACAGACCTCCAATCAGCCCCAGCATTTT. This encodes CASSHHRQTSNQPQHF.

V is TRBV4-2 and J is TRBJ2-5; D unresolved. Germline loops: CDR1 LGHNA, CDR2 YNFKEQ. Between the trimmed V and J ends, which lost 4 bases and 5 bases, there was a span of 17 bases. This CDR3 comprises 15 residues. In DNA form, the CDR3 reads TGTGCCAGCAGCCGGGCCGACTTAGCCGCGGAGACCCAGTACTTC. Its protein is CASSRADLAAETQYF.

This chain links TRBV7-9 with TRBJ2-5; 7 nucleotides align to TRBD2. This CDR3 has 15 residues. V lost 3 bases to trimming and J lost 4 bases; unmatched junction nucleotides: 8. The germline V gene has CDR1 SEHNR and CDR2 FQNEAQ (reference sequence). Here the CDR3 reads CASSFPGGLVETQYF. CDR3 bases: TGTGCCAGCAGCTTCCCCGGGGGGTTGGTAGAGACCCAGTACTTC. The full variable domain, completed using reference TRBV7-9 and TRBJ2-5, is DTGVSQNPRHKITKRGQNVTFRCDPISEHNRLYWYRQTLGQGPEFLTYFQNEAQLEKSRLLSDRFSAERPKGSFSTLEIQRTEQGDSAMYLCASSFPGGLVETQYFGPGTRLLVL.

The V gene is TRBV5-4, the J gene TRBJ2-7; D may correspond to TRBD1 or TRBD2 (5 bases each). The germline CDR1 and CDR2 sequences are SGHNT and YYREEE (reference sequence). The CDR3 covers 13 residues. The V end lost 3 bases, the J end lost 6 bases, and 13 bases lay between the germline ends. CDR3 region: CASSSTGRTEQYF. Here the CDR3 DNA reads TGTGCCAGCAGCTCCACGGGACGGACCGAGCAGTACTTC.

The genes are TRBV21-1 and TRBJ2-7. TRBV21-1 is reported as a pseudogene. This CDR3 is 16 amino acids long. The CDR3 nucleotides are TGTGCCAGCAGTGGAGACACGCCCTTTAGTAATAACGAGCAGTACTTC. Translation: CASSGDTPFSNNEQYF.

This CDR3 is CASSIAAGSYNEQFF. As DNA, the CDR3 is TGTGCCAGTAGTATAGCGGCAGGCTCCTACAATGAGCAGTTCTTC. The chain couples TRBV19 to TRBJ2-1; D gene uncertain. The CDR3 contains 15 residues. Trimming pared 1 base from V and 0 bases from J, leaving 7 bases between. Germline V gene lookup returns CDR1 LNHDA and CDR2 SQIVND (reference sequence).